This record covers a single T cell receptor beta chain. Antigen: not known. This sample was included in a study of OX40 agonist ivuxolimab in advanced cancers. About the study: At 0.01 to 10 mg/kg, ivuxolimab was administered intravenously to patients every 2 weeks. Prior therapy, whether anti-PD-1, anti-PD-L1 or anti-CTLA-4, was allowed, and about 39% had some.

The cohort excluded patients with autoimmune disease history or systemic immunosuppression. Per the germline V gene, CDR1 is MNHNS and CDR2 is SASEGT. CDR3 length: 17 residues. V lost 4 bases and J lost 7; bases outside the gene matches: 13. Clones were sequenced by immunoSEQ multiplex PCR, and TCRdb holds only the in-frame ones, with some missing. The sample includes under 70,000 clones, about 85% seen only once; the top ten take about 2.1%. The study's findings and limits: Average numbers of expanded clones were greater in CD8+ T cells than in CD4+.

V and J are TRBV6-1 and TRBJ1-4; 9 positions match TRBD1. The sequence was obtained from an adult with an advanced solid tumor such as melanoma, head and neck, liver or kidney cancer. This specimen consisted of CD4+ or CD8+ T cells sorted from blood, obtained in a trial of the OX40 agonist ivuxolimab. The chain's CDR3 is CASSAGGQGHLSEKLFF. The CDR3 DNA reads as TGTGCCAGCAGTGCCGGGGGACAGGGACACTTAAGTGAAAAACTGTTTTTT.